This passage covers 18 T cell receptor beta chains from one sample sequenced in a study of T cells after yellow fever vaccination. TCRdb reprocessed the 5' RACE reads via MiXCR and lists one record per CDR3 protein. The table shows 300,000 to 400,000 distinct CDR3 sequences, with roughly 8.6% occurring only once. Specimen: PBMCs, collected roughly 46 days after the first yellow fever vaccination. Receptor source: a man aged 18 to 30 who received the YFV17D yellow fever vaccine.

The chain has TRBV5-5 and TRBJ2-3, with no clear D. Germline CDR1 is SGHKS and CDR2 is YYEKEE (reference sequence). The V end was cut by 0 bases, the J end by 6 bases, with 8 bases between. The CDR3 has 13 amino acids. The CDR3 sequence: CASSLAGYDTQYF. CDR3 bases: TGTGCCAGCAGCTTGGCTGGGTACGATACGCAGTATTTT.

This clonotype has more than one count but fewer than ten. This sequence joins TRBV12-3 or TRBV12-4 and TRBJ1-2, with 9 bases aligning to TRBD1. Germline trimming cut 8 bases from V and 5 bases from J; bases unmatched to any gene: 6. This CDR3 spans 13 amino acids. The CDR3 region has the DNA TGTGCCAGCCGGGGCGGGACAGGGTATGGCTACACCTTC. Amino acid sequence: CASRGGTGYGYTF.

In its sample, this clonotype was seen a few times. This rearrangement joins TRBV4-3 to TRBJ1-5; D is ambiguous. Germline CDR1 LGHNA, CDR2 YSLEER. This CDR3 comprises 15 residues. V was trimmed by 1 base and J by 7 bases, leaving 14 bases between them. This CDR3 is CASSQGFAVEQPQHF. The CDR3 nucleotides read TGCGCCAGCAGCCAAGGGTTCGCAGTTGAACAGCCCCAGCATTTT.

This clonotype appeared a few times. The chain carries TRBV18 and TRBJ1-4, with D possibly matching TRBD1 (5 bases). This CDR3 spans 15 amino acids. Looked up from germline, CDR1 is KGHSH and CDR2 is LQKENI. V was pared by 3 bases and J by 5 bases, with 13 bases between. This CDR3 is CASSPRGRENEKLFF. The CDR3, as DNA: TGTGCCAGCTCACCCCGGGGCAGAGAGAATGAAAAACTGTTTTTT.

This clonotype turned up a few times. V is TRBV4-3 and J is TRBJ2-3; 10 positions match TRBD2. This CDR3 comprises 19 residues. The germline V gene has CDR1 LGHNA and CDR2 YSLEER. Trimming removed 0 bases from V and 1 base from J; junction bases left unmatched: 10. CDR3 region: CASSQEQRGGRFGTDTQYF. The CDR3 bases are TGCGCCAGCAGCCAAGAACAGCGGGGGGGCCGGTTTGGCACAGATACGCAGTATTTT.

The chain carries TRBV2 and TRBJ1-5; the D is unclear. The CDR3 runs 15 residues. V dropped 1 base and J dropped 5 bases, with 12 bases sitting between them. Per the germline V gene, CDR1 is SNHLY and CDR2 is FYNNEI. CDR3 nucleotides: TGTGCCAGCAGTGAAGGAGGTGTCCGAGATCAGCCCCAGCATTTT. Protein: CASSEGGVRDQPQHF.

This rearrangement joins TRBV5-1 to TRBJ2-1; D is perhaps TRBD2 (7 bases). In germline, CDR1 is SGHRS, CDR2 YFSETQ. CDR3 length: 14 residues. V lost 4 bases, J lost 4 bases, and 12 bases lay in between. CDR3 DNA sequence: TGCGCCAGCAGCGGGGGGGGCTTGTACAATGAGCAGTTCTTC. Translating gives CASSGGGLYNEQFF.

The sample holds a few counts of this clonotype. The V call is TRBV5-6, the J call TRBJ2-7, with D perhaps TRBD1 (6 bases). The germline V gene has CDR1 SGHDT and CDR2 YYEEEE. The V end lost 7 bases, the J end lost 7 bases, and 18 bases lay between the germline ends. The CDR3 has 13 amino acids. CDR3 nucleotide sequence: TGTGCCAGCGCACCGGGACATCCCTTTGAGCAGTACTTC. It encodes CASAPGHPFEQYF.

At least ten counts were recorded for this clonotype. The chain employs TRBV4-1 and TRBJ1-6; D possibly corresponds to TRBD1 (5 bases). The CDR3 has 15 amino acids. CDR1 MGHRA and CDR2 YSYEKL come from the germline V gene. Trimming cost V 1 base and J 7 bases, with 11 bases left between them. The DNA for the CDR3 is TGCGCCAGCAGCCAAGTTGCCAGGGAGAATTCACCCCTCCACTTT. This gives the protein CASSQVARENSPLHF.

This clonotype was detected only a few times. The V and J genes are TRBV5-5 and TRBJ1-5; D is uncertain. The V gene's germline CDR1 is SGHKS and CDR2 YYEKEE (reference sequence). This CDR3 has 13 amino acids. V dropped 1 base and J dropped 4 bases, with 6 bases sitting between them. This CDR3 is CASSLRNNQPQHF. The CDR3, as DNA: TGTGCCAGCAGCTTGAGGAATAATCAGCCCCAGCATTTT. The full variable domain, in which reference TRBV5-5 and TRBJ1-5 provide the parts outside the CDR3, is DAGVTQSPTHLIKTRGQQVTLRCSPISGHKSVSWYQQVLGQGPQFIFQYYEKEERGRGNFPDRFSARQFPNYSSELNVNALLLGDSALYLCASSLRNNQPQHFGDGTRLSIL.

This clonotype has just a few counts. The chain recombines TRBV7-2 with TRBJ2-7; maybe TRBD2 (7 bases). The CDR3 contains 16 residues. The V end was cut by 1 base, the J end by 0 bases, with 13 bases between. From germline, CDR1 is SGHTA and CDR2 FQGNSA. The CDR3 is CASSLVGGGRSYEQYF. CDR3 nucleotide sequence: TGTGCCAGCAGCTTAGTGGGCGGGGGCCGCTCCTACGAGCAGTACTTC. The full variable domain, its missing parts supplied by reference TRBV7-2 and TRBJ2-7, is GAGVSQSPSNKVTEKGKDVELRCDPISGHTALYWYRQSLGQGLEFLIYFQGNSAPDKSGLPSDRFSAERTGGSVSTLTIQRTQQEDSAVYLCASSLVGGGRSYEQYFGPGTRLTVT.

This clonotype was observed a handful of times. The V gene is TRBV6-5, the J gene TRBJ2-3; 13 bases fit TRBD2. Germline-derived CDR1 and CDR2 are MNHEY and SVGAGI. The length of the CDR3 is 17 residues. V shed 0 bases and J 3 bases; nucleotides not matched to a gene: 3. Here the CDR3 reads CASSYSTSGGQTDTQYF. The CDR3 coding sequence is TGTGCCAGCAGTTACTCGACTAGCGGGGGGCAAACAGATACGCAGTATTTT.

This rearrangement joins TRBV6-2 or TRBV6-3 to TRBJ1-2; TRBD1 aligns across 8 bases. With 2 bases clipped from V and 5 bases from J, the junction kept 7 bases outside the gene matches. The germline gives CDR1 MNHEY, CDR2 SVGEGT. There are 15 residues in the CDR3. CDR3 amino acids: CASSYADRELYGYTF. The CDR3 DNA sequence: TGTGCCAGCAGTTACGCGGACAGGGAACTATATGGCTACACCTTC.

This clonotype appeared a few times. The genes are TRBV10-3 and TRBJ2-1; TRBD2 matches 9 bases. The V segment lost 4 bases and the J segment 10 bases; nucleotides outside the gene matches: 5. The CDR3 sequence is 13 residues long. From germline, CDR1 is ENHRY and CDR2 SYGVKD. The CDR3 protein is CAISASGALEQFF. In DNA form, the CDR3 reads TGTGCCATCAGTGCTAGCGGGGCCTTGGAGCAGTTCTTC.

In this sample, this clonotype turned up a few times. V and J are TRBV6-5 and TRBJ2-3; D perhaps matches TRBD2 (6 bases). The germline V gene has CDR1 MNHEY and CDR2 SVGAGI. Trimming shortened V by 2 bases and J by 2 bases, and 14 bases separated the two germline ends. The CDR3 is 16 residues long. The CDR3 region is CASSYGEGGYTDTQYF. As DNA, the CDR3 is TGTGCCAGCAGTTACGGAGAGGGAGGTTACACAGATACGCAGTATTTT.

This clonotype was recorded many times. The chain carries TRBV29-1 and TRBJ2-1; no clear D. Germline V gene data show CDR1 as SQVTM and CDR2 as ANQGSEA. The CDR3 consists of 10 residues. V was shortened by 4 bases and J by 5 bases, with 3 bases between the two germline ends. CDR3 residues: CSVAHNEQFF. The CDR3, as DNA: TGCAGCGTTGCCCACAATGAGCAGTTCTTC.

This clonotype has at least ten counts. The chain employs TRBV20-1 and TRBJ2-3, with TRBD1 matching over 9 bases. CDR1 is DFQATT, CDR2 SNEGSKA, per germline (reference sequence). CDR3 length equals 16 residues. Unmatched junction bases numbered 11, after V lost 2 bases and J lost 5 bases. The CDR3 loop is CSARPGQGPYIDTQYF. The CDR3 DNA is TGCAGTGCTAGACCTGGACAGGGGCCTTATATAGATACGCAGTATTTT.

The chain combines TRBV20-1 with TRBJ2-5; D might be TRBD2 (6 bases). V gave up 2 bases and J gave up 1 base, with 14 bases separating them. The CDR3 length is 15 residues. Germline V CDR1 and CDR2: DFQATT, SNEGSKA (reference sequence). The CDR3 DNA follows: TGCAGTGCTAGAAAGGTGGGGGGACTCCAAGAGACCCAGTACTTC. Amino acids: CSARKVGGLQETQYF.